This TCR beta chain comes out of a study of T cell changes during pregnancy in multiple sclerosis. The method was immunoSEQ multiplex PCR; TCRdb's version includes in-frame clones alone and lacks a portion of them. The sample records about 64,000 clones, about 90% being singletons. V dropped 4 bases and J dropped 7; count of bases not matched to a gene: 15. This CDR3 is built from 16 residues. The germline CDR1 and CDR2 sequences are SGHRS and YFSETQ. The rearrangement joins TRBV5-1 to TRBJ2-3, with 7 nucleotides matching TRBD2. The source was peripheral blood, collected in the second trimester of pregnancy. The clonotype was recovered from a female donor in good health, enrolled as a control in a pregnancy study. The CDR3 protein is CASSPGAGKFSNTQYF. Written as DNA, the CDR3 is TGCGCCAGCAGCCCCGGAGCGGGGAAGTTTTCAAATACGCAGTATTTT.